These T cell receptor beta chains were read from a single sample in a study of blood T cell repertoires in COVID-19. TCRdb's table, derived via immunoSEQ multiplex PCR, lists solely in-frame clones and lacks some. The sample shows roughly 200,000 clones, 85% to 90% of them seen only once. The sample consisted of PBMCs or T cells enriched from blood (not recorded which). The receptors stem from a man in his thirties or forties who had recovered from COVID-19. The CDR3 runs from the conserved cysteine through the conserved F or W. A D gene is named only where the DNA matches it firmly. The size field is filled for only some rows; it gives once, few, many or a size class.

j_call clone_size v_call d_call cdr3_nt cdr3_aa
TRBJ1-2 NA TRBV7-9 TRBD1 TGTGCCAGCAGCTCCCCGGGACAGGGGGACTATGGCTACACCTTC CASSSPGQGDYGYTF
TRBJ1-3 few TRBV19 NA TGTGCCAGTAGTTTGTGGAGTTCTGGAAACACCATATATTTT CASSLWSSGNTIYF
TRBJ1-2 NA TRBV7-2 NA TGTGCCAGCAGCTTCGACTCTTTTTATGGCTACACCTTC CASSFDSFYGYTF
TRBJ2-1 once TRBV14 TRBD2 TGTGCCAGCAGCCAAGAGTGGGAGGGTGAGCAGTTCTTC CASSQEWEGEQFF
TRBJ1-2 NA TRBV30 TRBD1 TGTGCCTGCACCTCCCCACTAAAACGAGGGGGCGGCTATGGCTACACCTTC CACTSPLKRGGGYGYTF
TRBJ2-2 NA TRBV6-6 NA TGTGCCAGCAGTTACTCGGCATTGAACACCGGGGAGCTGTTTTTT CASSYSALNTGELFF
TRBJ2-1 NA TRBV5-1 TRBD2 TGCGCCAGCAGCTTGACTAGCGGGAGTAATGAGCAGTTCTTC CASSLTSGSNEQFF
TRBJ1-1 NA TRBV29-1 NA TGCAGCGCCCAGGAAATAATCCCAGGCACTGAAGCTTTCTTT CSAQEIIPGTEAFF
TRBJ1-3 NA TRBV12-3/TRBV12-4 NA TGTGCCAGCAGTCCAGGGCCCGGAAACACCATATATTTT CASSPGPGNTIYF
TRBJ1-3 few TRBV14 NA TGTGCCAGCAGCCAGGGCGCCATTGGAAACACCATATATTTT CASSQGAIGNTIYF
TRBJ1-1 NA TRBV10-1 NA TGCGCCAGCAGTGACGGCAGGGCGAGCACTGAAGCTTTCTTT CASSDGRASTEAFF
TRBJ2-2 NA TRBV4-2 NA TGTGCCAGCAGCCAAGATCCCCCACAGGGAGCGAACACCGGGGAGCTGTTTTTT CASSQDPPQGANTGELFF
TRBJ1-4 NA TRBV7-9 NA TGTGCCAGCAGCTTAATACAGAATGAAAAACTGTTTTTT CASSLIQNEKLFF
TRBJ1-1 NA TRBV20-1 NA TGCAGTGCTAGTTCCGCAGGGAGGGAGAACACTGAAGCTTTCTTT CSASSAGRENTEAFF
TRBJ1-1 NA TRBV6-2/TRBV6-3 NA TGTGCCAGCAGTTACTCGACCCCTACTATGAACACTGAAGCTTTCTTT CASSYSTPTMNTEAFF
TRBJ1-6 NA TRBV5-5 NA TGTGCCAGCAGCTTGGGTCCCATAGATAATTCACCCCTCCACTTT CASSLGPIDNSPLHF
TRBJ2-4 NA TRBV6-5 TRBD1 TGTGCCAGCAGTCCGATCGACAGGGTGGAAAACATTCAGTACTTC CASSPIDRVENIQYF